This TCR beta chain was recovered during a study of long-term antiretroviral therapy in people with HIV. General observations from the study: Relative to transplant donor controls, diversity remained lower despite increasing after ART. Clones showing expansion before ART dominated the repertoire at all time points.

Sequencing used immunoSEQ v3.0 at survey level. This table comes from immunoSEQ multiplex PCR, and its TCRdb copy is limited to in-frame clones, with some not included. The table records tens of thousands of clones, just under 95% of them present only once. Trimming at V came to 2 bases and at J to 0 bases, leaving 4 bases not matched to a gene. The CDR3 is made up of 18 amino acids. Per the germline V gene, CDR1 is LNHDA and CDR2 is SQIVND (reference sequence). Points on this clone: Its specificity is not known.

The chain links TRBV19 to TRBJ2-6, with 10 positions matching TRBD2. This receptor was identified in a man aged 50-60 years with HIV. The sequences come from unsorted PBMCs, collected 5.3 years after starting antiretroviral therapy. The CDR3 sequence: CASSIRGLADSGANVLTF. The DNA of the CDR3 is TGTGCCAGTAGTATAAGAGGACTAGCGGACTCTGGGGCCAACGTCCTGACTTTC.